The 9 T cell receptor beta chains in this list originate from one sample, sequenced in a study of T cell changes during pregnancy in multiple sclerosis. Method: immunoSEQ multiplex PCR; TCRdb's copy keeps in-frame clones and lacks some. Of tens of thousands of clones in the sample, approximately 92% were seen once. The specimen was peripheral blood, collected in the third trimester of pregnancy. The receptor set was obtained from a female donor with multiple sclerosis, enrolled in a pregnancy study.

The V call is TRBV4-3, the J call TRBJ2-7, with D hard to call. This CDR3 has 16 amino acids. Trimming took 0 bases from V and 0 from J, leaving 12 bases between them. Germline CDR1 reads LGHNA; CDR2 reads YSLEER. This CDR3 reads CASSQEIADSSYEQYF. CDR3 in DNA: TGCGCCAGCAGCCAAGAAATAGCCGATAGCTCCTACGAGCAGTACTTC.

CDR3 bases: TGTGCCACCCTCAGAGGCGGGAGCAAAGGCGAGCAGTACTTC. Its translation: CATLRGGSKGEQYF. This sequence joins TRBV28 and TRBJ2-7; 7 bases agree with TRBD2. The junction had 15 bases not matched to a gene; V was cut back by 10 bases and J by 6 bases. The CDR3 covers 14 residues. Germline CDR1 and CDR2: MDHEN and SYDVKM.

The J gene is TRBJ2-7, the V gene TRBV5-4; D is possibly TRBD1 (5 bases). CDR1 and CDR2 (germline): SGHNT, YYREEE (reference sequence). Trimming pared 0 bases from V and 2 bases from J, leaving 12 bases between. This CDR3 spans 15 amino acids. The CDR3 sequence: CASSLARANPYEQYF. The CDR3 DNA reads as TGTGCCAGCAGCTTGGCCAGGGCGAACCCCTACGAGCAGTACTTC.

The chain combines TRBV6-6 with TRBJ2-1; 7 positions match TRBD1. The ends lost 0 bases at V and 4 bases at J; junction bases unmatched: 0. From germline, CDR1 is MNHNY and CDR2 SVGAGI (reference sequence). The CDR3 is made up of 14 amino acids. CDR3 DNA sequence: TGTGCCAGCAGTTACTCGGGACAGTACAATGAGCAGTTCTTC. Protein sequence: CASSYSGQYNEQFF.

V and J are TRBV28 and TRBJ2-1; 7 bases align to TRBD2. Germline CDR1 reads MDHEN; CDR2 reads SYDVKM. V shed 1 base, J shed 10 bases, and the junction held 7 bases outside the gene matches. The length of the CDR3 is 14 residues. The CDR3 here is CASSLLLGGGEQFF. The CDR3, as DNA: TGTGCCAGCAGTTTATTATTAGGCGGGGGAGAGCAGTTCTTC.

This clone was observed once. The chain is built from TRBV19 and TRBJ2-5, with 15 bases identical to TRBD2. V was pared by 3 bases and J by 4 bases, with 15 bases of the junction left unmatched. Looked up from germline, CDR1 is LNHDA and CDR2 is SQIVND (reference sequence). CDR3 length equals 20 residues. CDR3 residues: CASSIRGLAGGPNQVETQYF. The CDR3, as DNA: TGTGCCAGTAGTATCCGCGGACTAGCGGGAGGGCCAAATCAAGTAGAGACCCAGTACTTC. The full variable domain, its missing parts supplied by reference TRBV19 and TRBJ2-5, is DGGITQSPKYLFRKEGQNVTLSCEQNLNHDAMYWYRQDPGQGLRLIYYSQIVNDFQKGDIAEGYSVSREKKESFPLTVTSAQKNPTAFYLCASSIRGLAGGPNQVETQYFGPGTRLLVL.

The gene calls are TRBV10-3 and TRBJ2-7; 9 nucleotides match TRBD2. V shed 10 bases, J shed 4 bases, and the junction held 8 bases outside the gene matches. Germline lookup yields CDR1 ENHRY and CDR2 SYGVKD. The CDR3 covers 13 residues. The CDR3 DNA sequence: TGTGCCACCGCCGCGGGAGGGTTTTACGAGCAGTACTTC. This codes for CATAAGGFYEQYF.

V usage is TRBV19 and J usage is TRBJ1-5; 9 bases fit TRBD1. The CDR3 totals 17 residues. The junction had 10 bases not matched to a gene; V was cut back by 4 bases and J by 3 bases. CDR1 is LNHDA and CDR2 is SQIVND in the germline V gene (reference sequence). The CDR3 reads CASSTSPGTGNNQPQHF. In nucleotides, the CDR3 is TGTGCCAGTAGTACTTCCCCCGGGACAGGGAACAATCAGCCCCAGCATTTT.

The chain links TRBV9 to TRBJ2-1, with a tentative D call TRBD2 (7 bases). The CDR3 extends over 11 amino acids. V lost 7 bases and J lost 9, with 11 bases in between. Germline-derived CDR1 and CDR2 are SGDLS and YYNGEE. CDR3 nucleotides: TGTGCCAGCCAGCGGGACACTGAGCAGTTCTTC. Translating gives CASQRDTEQFF.